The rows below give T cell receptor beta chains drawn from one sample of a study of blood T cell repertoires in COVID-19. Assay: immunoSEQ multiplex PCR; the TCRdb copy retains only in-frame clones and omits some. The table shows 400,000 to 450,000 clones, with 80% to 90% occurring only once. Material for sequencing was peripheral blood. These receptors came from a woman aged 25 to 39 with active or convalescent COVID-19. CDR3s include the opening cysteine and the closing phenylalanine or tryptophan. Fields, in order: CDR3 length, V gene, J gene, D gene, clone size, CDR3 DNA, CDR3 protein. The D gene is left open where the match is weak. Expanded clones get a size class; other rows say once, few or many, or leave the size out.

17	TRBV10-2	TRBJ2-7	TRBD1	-	TGCGCCAGCAGTCCTCTTCGACTTGGGACAGGGAACTACGAGCAGTACTTC	CASSPLRLGTGNYEQYF
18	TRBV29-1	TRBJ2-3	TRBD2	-	TGCAGCGTTGAGGGGACTAGCGGGAGGGCCTATGTCACAGATACGCAGTATTTT	CSVEGTSGRAYVTDTQYF
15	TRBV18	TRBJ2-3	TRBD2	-	TGTGCCAGCTCACCAGGGCAGGTAGCGGGAAATACGCAGTATTTT	CASSPGQVAGNTQYF
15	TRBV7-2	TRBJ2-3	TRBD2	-	TGTGCCACCGGAGCGGGGGTGACGCACGCAGATACGCAGTATTTT	CATGAGVTHADTQYF
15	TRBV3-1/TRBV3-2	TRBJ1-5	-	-	TGTGCCAGCAGCCCCGCAGGGGCGAGCAATCAGCCCCAGCATTTT	CASSPAGASNQPQHF
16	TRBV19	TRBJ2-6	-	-	TGTGCCAGTAGTATAGGTCGGGGGTCTGGGGCCAACGTCCTGACTTTC	CASSIGRGSGANVLTF
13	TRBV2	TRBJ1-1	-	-	TGTGCCAGCAGTGTTATGGTAACAGTCGAAGCTTTCTTT	CASSVMVTVEAFF
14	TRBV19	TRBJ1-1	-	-	TGTGCCAGTAGTATAGGAGGGCTGAACACTGAAGCTTTCTTT	CASSIGGLNTEAFF
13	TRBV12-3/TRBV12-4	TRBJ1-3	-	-	TGTGCCAGCCACTTTGACACTGGAAACACCATATATTTT	CASHFDTGNTIYF
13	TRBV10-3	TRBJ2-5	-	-	TGTGCCTTCCGGTCAGGGGCTGGCGAGACCCAGTACTTC	CAFRSGAGETQYF
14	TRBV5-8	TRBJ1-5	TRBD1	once	TGTGCCAGCAGCTGGGACAGGTTGAATCAGCCCCAGCATTTT	CASSWDRLNQPQHF
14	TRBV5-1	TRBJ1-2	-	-	TGCGCCAGCAGCTACTCCGGGGGGGACTATGGCTACACCTTC	CASSYSGGDYGYTF
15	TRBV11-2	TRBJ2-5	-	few	TGTGCCAGCAGCCCAAGCCCCCATGATGTAGAGACCCAGTACTTC	CASSPSPHDVETQYF
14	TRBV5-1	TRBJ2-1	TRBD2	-	TGCGCCAGCAGCCCAGACGGGGGGGCGGGTGAGCAGTTCTTC	CASSPDGGAGEQFF
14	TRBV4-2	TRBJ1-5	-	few	TGTGCCAGCAGCCGGCCGGAGAGCAATCAGCCCCAGCATTTT	CASSRPESNQPQHF
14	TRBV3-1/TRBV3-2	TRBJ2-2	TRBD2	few	TGTGCCAGCAGCCGGACTAGCGGGAACGGGGAGCTGTTTTTT	CASSRTSGNGELFF
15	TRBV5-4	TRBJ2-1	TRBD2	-	TGTGCCAGCAGCCCTACTAGCGGGAGCTCAAATGAGCAGTTCTTC	CASSPTSGSSNEQFF
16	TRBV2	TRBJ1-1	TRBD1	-	TGTGCCAGCAGTGAAGCCTTGGACAGGGTGAACACTGAAGCTTTCTTT	CASSEALDRVNTEAFF
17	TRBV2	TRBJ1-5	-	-	TGTGCCAGCACCAACTCTCGCCCGGACAGAGATAATCAGCCCCAGCATTTT	CASTNSRPDRDNQPQHF
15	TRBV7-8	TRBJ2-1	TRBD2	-	TGTGCCAGCAGCCCCTCTAGCGGGGGTTACAATGAGCAGTTCTTC	CASSPSSGGYNEQFF
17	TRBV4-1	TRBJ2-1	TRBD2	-	TGCGCCAGCAGCCAACCCCCGGGACTAGGGTTCTCCAAGGAGCAGTTCTTC	CASSQPPGLGFSKEQFF
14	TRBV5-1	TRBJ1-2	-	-	TGCGCCAGCAGCTTGGACAGCAATAATTATGGCTACACCTTC	CASSLDSNNYGYTF
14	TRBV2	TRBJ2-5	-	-	TGTGCCAGCAGTGAGGCCACAGGGCGAGAGACCCAGTACTTC	CASSEATGRETQYF
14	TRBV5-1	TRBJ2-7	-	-	TGCGCCAGCAGCTTGGGTACAGTTACCTACGAGCAGTACTTC	CASSLGTVTYEQYF
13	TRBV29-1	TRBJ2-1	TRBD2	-	TGCAGCGTTGAGGGACTAGCAACGAGTGAGCAGTTCTTC	CSVEGLATSEQFF
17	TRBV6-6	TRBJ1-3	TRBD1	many	TGTGCCAGCAGTCCCGGGACAGGTTTGAACTCTGGAAACACCATATATTTT	CASSPGTGLNSGNTIYF
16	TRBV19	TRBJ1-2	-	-	TGTGCCAGTAGTATAGGGTACAGGGTATTCGACTATGGCTACACCTTC	CASSIGYRVFDYGYTF
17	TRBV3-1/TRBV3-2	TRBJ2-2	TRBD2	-	TGTGCCAGCAGCCGGGGTAGCGGGGGGCCCAACACCGGGGAGCTGTTTTTT	CASSRGSGGPNTGELFF
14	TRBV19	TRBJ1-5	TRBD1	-	TGTGCCAGTAGTGGAGGGACAGGGAGATCGCCCCAGCATTTT	CASSGGTGRSPQHF
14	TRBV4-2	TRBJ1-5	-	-	TGTGCCAGCAGCCAAGATATTAGCAATCAGCCCCAGCATTTT	CASSQDISNQPQHF
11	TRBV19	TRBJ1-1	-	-	TGTGCCAGTTGCAGGGGACCTGAAGCTTTCTTT	CASCRGPEAFF
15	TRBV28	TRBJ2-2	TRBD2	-	TGTGCCAGCACCGCCTTTGGCGGGGGAACCGGGGAGCTGTTTTTT	CASTAFGGGTGELFF
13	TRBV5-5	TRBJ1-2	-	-	TGTGCCAGCAGCTTGGATTGGTTGGGGGGTCGGACCTTC	CASSLDWLGGRTF
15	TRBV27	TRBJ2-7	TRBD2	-	TGTGCCAGCAGTGCAATAAGCGGGAGTATCTACGAGCAGTACTTC	CASSAISGSIYEQYF
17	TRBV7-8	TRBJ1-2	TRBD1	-	TGTGCCAGCAGCTTAGTCGGGGCGCAGGGGGCTTTGGATGGCTACACCTTC	CASSLVGAQGALDGYTF
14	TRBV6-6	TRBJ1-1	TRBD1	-	TGTGCCAGCAGTCGTCGACAGGGTAGCACTGAAGCTTTCTTT	CASSRRQGSTEAFF
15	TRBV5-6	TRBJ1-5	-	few	TGTGCCAGCAGCTTGGATAAGGGGTTGGGGCAGCCCCAGCATTTT	CASSLDKGLGQPQHF
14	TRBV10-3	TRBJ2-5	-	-	TGTGCCATCAGCGTATGGGCATCGGTAGAGACCCAGTACTTC	CAISVWASVETQYF
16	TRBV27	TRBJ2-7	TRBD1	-	TGTGCCAGCAGGGAGTTCGAGACAGGGGGCTCGTACGAGCAGTACTTC	CASREFETGGSYEQYF
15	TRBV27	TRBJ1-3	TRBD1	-	TGTGCCAGCAGTTACCAGGGGGCAACAGGAAACACCATATATTTT	CASSYQGATGNTIYF
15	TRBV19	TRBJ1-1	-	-	TGTGCCAGTAGCCCGGGACTACGGTCCGGAGCCGAAGCTTTCTTT	CASSPGLRSGAEAFF
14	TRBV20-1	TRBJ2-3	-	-	TGCAGTGCTAGTCTGGGGGGTGTCACAGATACGCAGTATTTT	CSASLGGVTDTQYF
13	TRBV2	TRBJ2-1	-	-	TGTGCCAGCAGGGGGACTCCAATTGGTGAGCAGTTCTTC	CASRGTPIGEQFF
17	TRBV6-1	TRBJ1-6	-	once	TGTGCCAGCAGTGCGAATGGACAGATCTCTTATAATTCACCCCTCCACTTT	CASSANGQISYNSPLHF
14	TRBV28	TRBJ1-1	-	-	TGTGCCAGCGATACAGGGTGGTTGAACACTGAAGCTTTCTTT	CASDTGWLNTEAFF
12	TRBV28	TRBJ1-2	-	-	TGTGCCAGCACCCTAGGGGACTATGGCTACACCTTC	CASTLGDYGYTF
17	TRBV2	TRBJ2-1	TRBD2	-	TGTGCCAGCAGTGAAGTAGAAGCGGGAGTTAACAAAAATGAGCAGTTCTTC	CASSEVEAGVNKNEQFF
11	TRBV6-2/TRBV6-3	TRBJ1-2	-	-	TGTGCCAGCAGTAACAGGTTTGGCTACACCTTC	CASSNRFGYTF
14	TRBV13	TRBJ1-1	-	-	TGTGCCAGCAGCCGCAGCGGCTTGAACACTGAAGCTTTCTTT	CASSRSGLNTEAFF
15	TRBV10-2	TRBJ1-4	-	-	TGCGCCAGCAGTGAAGAGTTTTCAACTAATGAAAAACTGTTTTTT	CASSEEFSTNEKLFF
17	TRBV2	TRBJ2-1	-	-	TGTGCCAGCAGTGTCAAGGTAGCACTGAGCTCCTACAATGAGCAGTTCTTC	CASSVKVALSSYNEQFF
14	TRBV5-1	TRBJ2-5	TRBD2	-	TGCGCCAGCAGCTCTACCGGGGGGGAAGAGACCCAGTACTTC	CASSSTGGEETQYF